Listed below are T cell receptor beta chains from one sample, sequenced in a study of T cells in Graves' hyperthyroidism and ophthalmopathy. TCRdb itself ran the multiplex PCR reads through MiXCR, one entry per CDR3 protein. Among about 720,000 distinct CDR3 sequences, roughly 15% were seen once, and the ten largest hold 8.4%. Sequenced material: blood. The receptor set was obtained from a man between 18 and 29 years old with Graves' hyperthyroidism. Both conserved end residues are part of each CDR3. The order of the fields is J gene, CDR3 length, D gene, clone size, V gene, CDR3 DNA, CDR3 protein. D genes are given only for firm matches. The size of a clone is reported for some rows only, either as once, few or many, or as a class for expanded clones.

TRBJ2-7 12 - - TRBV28 TGTGCCAGCGAGGCTAGACTGTCGGGGCAGTACTTC CASEARLSGQYF
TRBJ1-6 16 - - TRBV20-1 TGCAGTGCTAGAGAACCTCGGAGCTCCTATAATTCACCCCTCCACTTT CSAREPRSSYNSPLHF
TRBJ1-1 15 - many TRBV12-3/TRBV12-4 TGTGCCAGCACTCGGGCGTGGGGAGGTCAAGGTGAAGCTTTCTTT CASTRAWGGQGEAFF
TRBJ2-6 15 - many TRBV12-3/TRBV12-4 TGTGCCAGCAGTTTCGGCTACTCTGGGGCCAACGTCCTGACTTTC CASSFGYSGANVLTF
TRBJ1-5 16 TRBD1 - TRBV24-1 TGTGCCACCCCTTGGGGACAGGACTATAGCAATCAGCCCCAGCATTTT CATPWGQDYSNQPQHF
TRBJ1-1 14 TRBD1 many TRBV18 TGTGCCAGCGCGGAATACAGGGGGTACACTGAAGCTTTCTTT CASAEYRGYTEAFF
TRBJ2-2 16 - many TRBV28 TGTGCCAGCAGACTTTCGGACAGTGTCGTTACCGGGGAGCTGTTTTTT CASRLSDSVVTGELFF
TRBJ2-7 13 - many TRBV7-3 TGTGCCAGCAGCCGGACAACCTCGGGCGAGCAGTACTTC CASSRTTSGEQYF
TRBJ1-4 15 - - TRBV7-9 TGTGCCAGCGCTGCCCTGGCCAGAGTAAATGAAAAACTGTTTTTT CASAALARVNEKLFF
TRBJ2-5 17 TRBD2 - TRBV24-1 TGTGCCACCAGTGACACTAGCGGGAGCCTCTTGGGGGAGACCCAGTACTTC CATSDTSGSLLGETQYF
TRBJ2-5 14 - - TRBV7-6 TGTGCCAGCAGCTTAGGGACAACTAAAGAGACCCAGTACTTC CASSLGTTKETQYF
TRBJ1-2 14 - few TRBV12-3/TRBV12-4 TGTGCCAGCAGTTCAAAGGGCGGCTACTATGGCTACACCTTC CASSSKGGYYGYTF
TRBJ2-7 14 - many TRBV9 TGTGCCAGCAGCGCAGAAGCGGACAGCTACGAGCAGTACTTC CASSAEADSYEQYF
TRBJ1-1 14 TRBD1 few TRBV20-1 TGCAGTGCTAGGGCGGGACAGGTTAACACTGAAGCTTTCTTT CSARAGQVNTEAFF
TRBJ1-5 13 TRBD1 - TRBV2 TGTGCCAGCACTCTGGACAGGGATCAGCCCCAGCATTTT CASTLDRDQPQHF
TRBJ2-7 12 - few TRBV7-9 TGTGCCAGCAGCCCCTGGGGGGACGAGCAGTACTTC CASSPWGDEQYF
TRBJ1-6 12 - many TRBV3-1 TGTGCCAGCAGCCAAGATTACTCACCCCTCCACTTT CASSQDYSPLHF
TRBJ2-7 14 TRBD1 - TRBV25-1 TGTGCCAGCAGTGACCCCCAGGGGGCACACGAGCAGTACTTC CASSDPQGAHEQYF
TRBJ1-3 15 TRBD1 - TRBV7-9 TGTGCCGGCAGCTTACAGGGGACCTCTGGAAACACCATATATTTT CAGSLQGTSGNTIYF
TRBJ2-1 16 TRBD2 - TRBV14 TGTGCCAGCAGCCTTGGCAAGACTAGCGGCTACAATGAGCAGTTCTTC CASSLGKTSGYNEQFF
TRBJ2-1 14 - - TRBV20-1 TGCAGTGCTAGTAGACGGTTCGCCTACAATGAGCAGTTCTTC CSASRRFAYNEQFF
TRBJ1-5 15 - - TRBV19 TGTGCCAGTAGTATTGGTAGCTATAGCAATCAGCCCCAGCATTTT CASSIGSYSNQPQHF
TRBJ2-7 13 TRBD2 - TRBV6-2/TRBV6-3 TGTGCCAGCGGGGAGCGGGAGAACTACGAGCAGTACTTC CASGERENYEQYF
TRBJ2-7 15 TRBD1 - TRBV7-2 TGTGCCAGCAGCTTAGGACAGGGCTTTTCCTACGAGCAGTACTTC CASSLGQGFSYEQYF
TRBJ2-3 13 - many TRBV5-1 TGCGCCAGCGGCAGTTCTAGCACAGATACGCAGTATTTT CASGSSSTDTQYF